One sample yielded the 13 T cell receptor beta chains listed below, sequenced in a study of identical twins. TCRdb reanalysed the 5' RACE reads using MiXCR and keeps one entry per CDR3 protein. The sample records about 340,000 distinct CDR3 sequences, over 9% being singletons. Another study also made use of these data, one on yellow fever vaccine responses in identical twins.

The sample taken for sequencing was CD8+ T cells sorted from blood. The source is a woman between 18 and 29 years old in good health.

The rearrangement uses TRBV19 and TRBJ2-7, with a weak D call TRBD2 (6 bases). The V and J ends lost 3 bases and 2 bases respectively, with 26 bases between them. This CDR3 contains 19 residues. Germline values: CDR1 LNHDA, CDR2 SQIVND (reference sequence). CDR3 DNA: TGTGCCAGTAGTATGCGGGGTCTTCGGCTAGGGACCCTGGCCTACGAGCAGTACGTC. This encodes CASSMRGLRLGTLAYEQYV.

The chain joins TRBV5-4 to TRBJ2-7; possible D gene TRBD1, 5 bases. Germline values: CDR1 SGHNT, CDR2 YYREEE (reference sequence). The CDR3 runs 14 residues. Trimming took 0 bases from V and 3 from J, leaving 10 bases between them. Written as DNA, the CDR3 is TGTGCCAGCAGCTTGGGGATCCAGGGCTACGAGCAGTACGTC. It is translated as CASSLGIQGYEQYV.

J is TRBJ2-2 and V is TRBV7-6; perhaps TRBD1 as D (6 bases). CDR3 size: 13 residues. Looked up from germline, CDR1 is SGHVS and CDR2 is FNYEAQ. V was cut by 7 bases and J by 5 bases, with 11 bases left in between. The CDR3: CASTSGVTGELFF. DNA for the CDR3: TGTGCCAGCACCTCAGGGGTAACCGGGGAGCTGTTTTTT.

Ten or more counts support this clonotype. The chain links TRBV7-9 to TRBJ2-1; no clear D. In germline, CDR1 is SEHNR, CDR2 FQNEAQ (reference sequence). Trimming removed 5 bases from V and 9 bases from J, with 8 bases in between. The CDR3 has 11 residues. The CDR3 sequence: CASSLKAEQFF. The CDR3 region has the DNA TGTGCCAGCAGCCTTAAAGCTGAGCAGTTCTTC.

J is TRBJ2-5 and V is TRBV4-2; 10 bases are shared with TRBD2. CDR1 is LGHNA, CDR2 YNFKEQ, per germline. This CDR3 spans 19 amino acids. The J segment lost 4 bases and the V segment lost 4 bases, leaving 18 bases of the junction unmatched. CDR3 sequence (DNA): TGTGCCAGCAGCCTAGGACAGTCCTTAACTAGCGGGGTAGGAGAGACCCAGTACTTC. Its protein is CASSLGQSLTSGVGETQYF.

This clonotype was seen a handful of times. V is TRBV29-1 and J is TRBJ2-2, with D hard to call. Trimming pared 4 bases from V and 1 base from J, leaving 4 bases between. Germline V lookup: CDR1 SQVTM, CDR2 ANQGSEA. CDR3 size: 12 residues. The CDR3 loop is CSVVWNTGELFF. The CDR3 region has the DNA TGCAGCGTTGTGTGGAACACCGGGGAGCTGTTTTTT.

The chain combines TRBV11-2 with TRBJ2-7; no clear D gene. This CDR3 region has 11 residues. V lost 1 base to trimming and J lost 7 bases, with 5 bases between them. Germline V CDR1 and CDR2: SGHAT, FQNNGV. The CDR3 loop reads CASSLAQEQYF. DNA of the CDR3: TGTGCCAGCAGCTTAGCCCAGGAGCAGTACTTC.

There are many counts of this clonotype. The gene calls are TRBV12-3 or TRBV12-4 and TRBJ2-5; the D gene is possibly TRBD1 (8 bases). Trimming removed 4 bases from V and 5 bases from J, with 17 bases in between. The CDR3 covers 15 residues. The DNA of the CDR3 is TGTGCCAGCAGTTCAGGACAGGGAGGGACGGAGACCCAGTACTTC. Amino acid sequence: CASSSGQGGTETQYF.

The sample holds a few counts of this clonotype. The chain has TRBV28 and TRBJ2-3, with TRBD2 matching 7 bases. Germline V gene data show CDR1 as MDHEN and CDR2 as SYDVKM. Trimming cost V 8 bases and J 2 bases; bases outside gene matches: 7. The CDR3 runs 14 residues. The CDR3: CASDVAGTTDTQYF. The CDR3 DNA is TGTGCCAGCGATGTAGCGGGCACCACAGATACGCAGTATTTT.

The chain is built from TRBV6-1 and TRBJ2-1; TRBD1 matches at 7 bases. Per germline, CDR1 MNHNS and CDR2 SASEGT. With V trimmed by 6 bases and J by 7 bases, 6 bases remained unmatched. The CDR3 consists of 13 residues. This chain's CDR3 is CASRFDRVNEQFF. CDR3 nucleotide sequence: TGTGCCAGCAGATTCGACAGGGTGAATGAGCAGTTCTTC.

The chain couples TRBV2 to TRBJ2-3; 11 bases agree with TRBD2. This CDR3 spans 15 amino acids. V shed 7 bases and J 6 bases; nucleotides not matched to a gene: 9. Per the germline V gene, CDR1 is SNHLY and CDR2 is FYNNEI. The DNA of the CDR3 is TGTGCCAGCATGGGGACTAGCGGAACCTGGGATACGCAGTATTTT. Translated: CASMGTSGTWDTQYF.

This clonotype was counted only a few times. The rearrangement uses TRBV3-1 and TRBJ2-3; 9 bases agree with TRBD2. J gave up 0 bases and V 5 bases, and 3 bases lay outside the gene matches. Germline CDR1 is LGHDT and CDR2 is YNNKEL (reference sequence). CDR3 length: 15 amino acids. The CDR3 bases are TGTGCCAGCAGCGTTAGCGGGAGAAGCACAGATACGCAGTATTTT. This translates into CASSVSGRSTDTQYF.

The sample holds a few counts of this clonotype. The chain couples TRBV12-3 or TRBV12-4 to TRBJ2-1; the match to TRBD2 covers 9 bases. This CDR3 contains 14 residues. V was clipped by 7 bases and J by 4 bases; unmatched bases: 5. As DNA, the CDR3 is TGTGCCAGCATGGCGGGAGGGTCATACAATGAGCAGTTCTTC. Translation: CASMAGGSYNEQFF.